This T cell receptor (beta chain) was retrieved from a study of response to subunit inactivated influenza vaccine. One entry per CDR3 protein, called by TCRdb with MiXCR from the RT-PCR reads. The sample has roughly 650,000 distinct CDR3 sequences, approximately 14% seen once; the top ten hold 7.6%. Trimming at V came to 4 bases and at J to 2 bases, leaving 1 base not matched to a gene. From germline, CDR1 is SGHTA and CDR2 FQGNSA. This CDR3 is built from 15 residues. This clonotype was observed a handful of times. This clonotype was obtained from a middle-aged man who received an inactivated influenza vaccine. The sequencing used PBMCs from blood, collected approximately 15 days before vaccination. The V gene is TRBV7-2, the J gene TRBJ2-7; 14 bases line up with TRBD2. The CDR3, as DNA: TGTGCCAGCAGCTGGGGACTAGCGGGAGCCTACGAGCAGTACTTC. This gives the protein CASSWGLAGAYEQYF.